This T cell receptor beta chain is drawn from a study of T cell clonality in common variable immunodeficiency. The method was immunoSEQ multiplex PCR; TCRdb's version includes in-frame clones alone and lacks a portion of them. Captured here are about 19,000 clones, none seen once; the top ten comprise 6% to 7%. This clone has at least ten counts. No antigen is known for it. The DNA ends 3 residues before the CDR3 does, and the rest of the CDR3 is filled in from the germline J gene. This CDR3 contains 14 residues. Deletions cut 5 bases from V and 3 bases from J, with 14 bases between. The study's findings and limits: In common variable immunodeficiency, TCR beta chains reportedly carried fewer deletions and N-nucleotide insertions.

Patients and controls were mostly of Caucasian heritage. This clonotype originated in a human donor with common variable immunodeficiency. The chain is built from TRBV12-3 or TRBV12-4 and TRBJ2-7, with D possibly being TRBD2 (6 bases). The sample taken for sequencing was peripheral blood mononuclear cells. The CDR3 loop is CASSPSAGGYEQYF. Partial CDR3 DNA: TGTGCCAGCAGTCCCTCCGCCGGGGGCTACGAG.